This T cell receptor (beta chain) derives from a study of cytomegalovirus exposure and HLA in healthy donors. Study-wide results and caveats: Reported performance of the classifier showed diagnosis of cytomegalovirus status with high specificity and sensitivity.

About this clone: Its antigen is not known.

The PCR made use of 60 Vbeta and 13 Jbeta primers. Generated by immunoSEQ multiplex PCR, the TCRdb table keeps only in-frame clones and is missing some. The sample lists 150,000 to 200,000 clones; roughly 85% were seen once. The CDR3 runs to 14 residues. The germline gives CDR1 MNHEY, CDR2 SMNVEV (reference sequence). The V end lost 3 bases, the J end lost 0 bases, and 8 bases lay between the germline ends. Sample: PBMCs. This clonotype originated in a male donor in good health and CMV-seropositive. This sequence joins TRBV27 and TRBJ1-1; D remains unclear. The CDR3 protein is CASSFSSLNTEAFF. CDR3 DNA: TGTGCCAGCAGTTTTTCGTCCTTGAACACTGAAGCTTTCTTT.